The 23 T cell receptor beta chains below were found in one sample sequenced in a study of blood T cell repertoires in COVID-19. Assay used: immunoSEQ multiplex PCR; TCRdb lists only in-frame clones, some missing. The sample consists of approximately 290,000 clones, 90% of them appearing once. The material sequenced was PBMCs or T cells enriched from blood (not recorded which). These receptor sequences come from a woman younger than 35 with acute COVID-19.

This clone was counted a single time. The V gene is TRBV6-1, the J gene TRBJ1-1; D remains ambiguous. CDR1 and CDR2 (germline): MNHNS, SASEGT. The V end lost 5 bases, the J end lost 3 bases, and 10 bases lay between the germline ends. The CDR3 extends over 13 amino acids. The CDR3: CASSRVDDTEAFF. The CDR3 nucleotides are TGTGCCAGCAGTCGGGTCGACGACACTGAAGCTTTCTTT.

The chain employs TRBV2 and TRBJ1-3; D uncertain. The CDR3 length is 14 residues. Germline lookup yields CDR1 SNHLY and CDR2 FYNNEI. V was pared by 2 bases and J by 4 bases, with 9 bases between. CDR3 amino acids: CASSEQEGGNTIYF. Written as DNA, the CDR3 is TGTGCCAGCAGTGAACAGGAGGGAGGAAACACCATATATTTT.

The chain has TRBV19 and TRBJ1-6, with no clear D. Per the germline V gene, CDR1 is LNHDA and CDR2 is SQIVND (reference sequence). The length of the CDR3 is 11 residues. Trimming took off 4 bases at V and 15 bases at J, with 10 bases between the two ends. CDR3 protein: CASSSGGVLHF. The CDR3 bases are TGTGCCAGTAGTAGTGGCGGGGTCCTCCACTTT.

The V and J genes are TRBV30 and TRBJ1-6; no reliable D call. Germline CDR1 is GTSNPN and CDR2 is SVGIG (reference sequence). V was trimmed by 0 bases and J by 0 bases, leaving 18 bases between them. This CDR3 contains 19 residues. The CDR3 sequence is CAWSVRGVWKSSYNSPLHF. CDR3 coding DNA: TGTGCCTGGAGTGTTCGGGGAGTTTGGAAAAGCTCCTATAATTCACCCCTCCACTTT.

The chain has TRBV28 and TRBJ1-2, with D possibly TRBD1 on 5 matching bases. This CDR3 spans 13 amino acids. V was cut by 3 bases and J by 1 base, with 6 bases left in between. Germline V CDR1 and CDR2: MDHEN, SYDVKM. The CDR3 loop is CASSFRVNYGYTF. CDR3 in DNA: TGTGCCAGCAGTTTCAGGGTTAACTATGGCTACACCTTC.

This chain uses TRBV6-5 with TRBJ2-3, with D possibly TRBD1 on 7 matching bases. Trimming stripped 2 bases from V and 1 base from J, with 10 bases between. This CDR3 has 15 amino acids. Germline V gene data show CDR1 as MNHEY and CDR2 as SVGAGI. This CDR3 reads CASSYAGTGTDTQYF. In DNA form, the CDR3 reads TGTGCCAGCAGTTACGCGGGGACAGGCACAGATACGCAGTATTTT.

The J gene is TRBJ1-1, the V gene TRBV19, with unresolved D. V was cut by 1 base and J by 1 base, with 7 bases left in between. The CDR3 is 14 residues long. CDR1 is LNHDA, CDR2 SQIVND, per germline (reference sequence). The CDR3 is CASSIGYGNTEAFF. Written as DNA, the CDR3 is TGTGCCAGTAGTATAGGATACGGGAACACTGAAGCTTTCTTT. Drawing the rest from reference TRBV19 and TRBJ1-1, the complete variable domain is DGGITQSPKYLFRKEGQNVTLSCEQNLNHDAMYWYRQDPGQGLRLIYYSQIVNDFQKGDIAEGYSVSREKKESFPLTVTSAQKNPTAFYLCASSIGYGNTEAFFGQGTRLTVV.

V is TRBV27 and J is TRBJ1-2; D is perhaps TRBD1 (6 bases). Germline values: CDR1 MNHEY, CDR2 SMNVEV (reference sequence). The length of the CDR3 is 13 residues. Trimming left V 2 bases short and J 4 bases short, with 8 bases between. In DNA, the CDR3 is TGTGCCAGCAGTTTAGGGGACACCTATGGCTACACCTTC. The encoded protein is CASSLGDTYGYTF.

The CDR3 spells CASSEHPGLASGDSYNEQFF. The DNA of the CDR3 is TGTGCCAGCAGCGAGCATCCGGGACTAGCGTCGGGAGATTCCTACAATGAGCAGTTCTTC. The V call is TRBV9, the J call TRBJ2-1; 10 bases align to TRBD2. V trimming: 3 bases; J trimming: 1 base; junction bases outside the gene matches: 16. Germline CDR1 is SGDLS and CDR2 is YYNGEE. The CDR3 runs to 20 residues.

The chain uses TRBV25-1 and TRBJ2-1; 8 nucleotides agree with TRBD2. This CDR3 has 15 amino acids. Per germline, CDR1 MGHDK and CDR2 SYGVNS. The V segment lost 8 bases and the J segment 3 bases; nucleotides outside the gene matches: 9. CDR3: CASLPSGSLYNEQFF. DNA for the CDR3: TGTGCCAGCCTTCCAAGCGGGAGCCTCTACAATGAGCAGTTCTTC. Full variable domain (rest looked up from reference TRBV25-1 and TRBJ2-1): EADIYQTPRYLVIGTGKKITLECSQTMGHDKMYWYQQDPGMELHLIHYSYGVNSTEKGDLSSESTVSRIRTEHFPLTLESARPSHTSQYLCASLPSGSLYNEQFFGPGTRLTVL.

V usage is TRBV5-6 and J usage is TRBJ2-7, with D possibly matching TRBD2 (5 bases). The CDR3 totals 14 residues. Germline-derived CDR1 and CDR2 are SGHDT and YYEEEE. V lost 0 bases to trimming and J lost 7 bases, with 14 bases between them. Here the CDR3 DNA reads TGTGCCAGCAGCTTGGCCCGGGCTCCGGGAGAGCAGTACTTC. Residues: CASSLARAPGEQYF.

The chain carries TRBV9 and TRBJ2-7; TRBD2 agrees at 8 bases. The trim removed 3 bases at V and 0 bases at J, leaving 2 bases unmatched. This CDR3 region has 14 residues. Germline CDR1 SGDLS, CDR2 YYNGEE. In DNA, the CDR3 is TGTGCCAGCAGCGAGAGCGGGAGCTCCTACGAGCAGTACTTC. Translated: CASSESGSSYEQYF.

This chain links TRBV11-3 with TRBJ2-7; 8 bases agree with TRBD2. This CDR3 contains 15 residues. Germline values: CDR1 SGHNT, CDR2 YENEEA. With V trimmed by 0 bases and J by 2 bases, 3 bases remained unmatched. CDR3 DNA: TGTGCCAGCAGCTTAGAGATAGCGGGGACCTACGAGCAGTACTTC. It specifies CASSLEIAGTYEQYF.

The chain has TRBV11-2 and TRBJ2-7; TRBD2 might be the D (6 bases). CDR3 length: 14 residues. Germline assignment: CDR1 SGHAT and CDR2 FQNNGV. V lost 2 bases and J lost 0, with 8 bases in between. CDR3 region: CASSLLARSYEQYF. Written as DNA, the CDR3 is TGTGCCAGCAGCTTACTAGCGCGCTCCTACGAGCAGTACTTC. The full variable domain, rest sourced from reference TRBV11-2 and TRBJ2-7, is EAGVAQSPRYKIIEKRQSVAFWCNPISGHATLYWYQQILGQGPKLLIQFQNNGVVDDSQLPKDRFSAERLKGVDSTLKIQPAKLEDSAVYLCASSLLARSYEQYFGPGTRLTVT.

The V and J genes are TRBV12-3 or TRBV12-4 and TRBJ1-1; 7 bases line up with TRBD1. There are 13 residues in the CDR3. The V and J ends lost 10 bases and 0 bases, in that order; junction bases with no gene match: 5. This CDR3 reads CATQGQLNTEAFF. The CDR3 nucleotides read TGTGCCACCCAGGGACAGTTGAACACTGAAGCTTTCTTT.

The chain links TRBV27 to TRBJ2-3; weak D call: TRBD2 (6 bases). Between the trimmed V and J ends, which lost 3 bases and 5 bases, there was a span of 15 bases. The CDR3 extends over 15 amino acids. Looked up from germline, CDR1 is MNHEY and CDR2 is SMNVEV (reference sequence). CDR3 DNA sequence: TGTGCCAGCAGTTTGGGACGGGAGTGGAAAGATACGCAGTATTTT. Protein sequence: CASSLGREWKDTQYF.

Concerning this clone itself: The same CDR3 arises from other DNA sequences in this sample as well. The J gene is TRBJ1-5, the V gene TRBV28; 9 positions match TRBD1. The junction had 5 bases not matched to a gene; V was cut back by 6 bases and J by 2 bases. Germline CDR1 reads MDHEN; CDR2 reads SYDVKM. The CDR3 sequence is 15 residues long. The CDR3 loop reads CASSLGDRGNQPQHF. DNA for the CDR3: TGTGCCAGCAGCCTAGGGGACAGGGGCAATCAGCCCCAGCATTTT.

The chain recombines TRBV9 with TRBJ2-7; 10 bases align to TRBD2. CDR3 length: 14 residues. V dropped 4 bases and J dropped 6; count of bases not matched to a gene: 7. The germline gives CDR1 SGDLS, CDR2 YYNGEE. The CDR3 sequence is CASSPRTSGPEQYF. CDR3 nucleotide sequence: TGTGCCAGCAGCCCGAGGACTAGCGGACCCGAGCAGTACTTC.

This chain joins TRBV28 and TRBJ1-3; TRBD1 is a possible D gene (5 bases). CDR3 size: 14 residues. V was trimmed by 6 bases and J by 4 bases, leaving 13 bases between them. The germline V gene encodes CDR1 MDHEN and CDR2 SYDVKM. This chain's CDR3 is CASSGAGTGNTIYF. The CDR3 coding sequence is TGTGCCAGCAGCGGGGCGGGAACCGGAAACACCATATATTTT. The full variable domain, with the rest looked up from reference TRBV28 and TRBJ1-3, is DVKVTQSSRYLVKRTGEKVFLECVQDMDHENMFWYRQDPGLGLRLIYFSYDVKMKEKGDIPEGYSVSREKKERFSLILESASTNQTSMYLCASSGAGTGNTIYFGEGSWLTVV.

The CDR3 protein is CAWTRTPNTEAFF. The CDR3 nucleotides are TGTGCCTGGACTCGGACACCGAACACTGAAGCTTTCTTT. The chain has TRBV30 and TRBJ1-1; tentative D call: TRBD1 (5 bases). The CDR3 is 13 amino acids. Trimming shortened V by 4 bases and J by 1 base, and 10 bases separated the two germline ends. The germline V gene has CDR1 GTSNPN and CDR2 SVGIG (reference sequence).

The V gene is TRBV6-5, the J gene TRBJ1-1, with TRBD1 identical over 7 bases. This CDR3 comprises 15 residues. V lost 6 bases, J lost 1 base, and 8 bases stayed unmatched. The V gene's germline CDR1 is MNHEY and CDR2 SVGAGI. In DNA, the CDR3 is TGTGCCAGCAGGAAGACAGGGAATAAGAACACTGAAGCTTTCTTT. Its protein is CASRKTGNKNTEAFF.

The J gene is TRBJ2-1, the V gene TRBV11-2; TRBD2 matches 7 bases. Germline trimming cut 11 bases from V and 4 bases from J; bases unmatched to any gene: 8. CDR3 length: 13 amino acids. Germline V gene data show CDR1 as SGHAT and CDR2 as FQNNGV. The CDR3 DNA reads TGTGCCGTCGGGGGGACGTTTTACAATGAGCAGTTCTTC. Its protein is CAVGGTFYNEQFF.

CDR3 protein: CASSSPGDYGYTF. The CDR3 nucleotides are TGTGCCAGCAGTTCTCCAGGGGACTATGGCTACACCTTC. The chain has TRBV28 and TRBJ1-2; perhaps TRBD1 as D (6 bases). V was clipped by 4 bases and J by 3 bases, with 9 bases between them. CDR1 and CDR2 (germline): MDHEN, SYDVKM. The CDR3 contains 13 residues.